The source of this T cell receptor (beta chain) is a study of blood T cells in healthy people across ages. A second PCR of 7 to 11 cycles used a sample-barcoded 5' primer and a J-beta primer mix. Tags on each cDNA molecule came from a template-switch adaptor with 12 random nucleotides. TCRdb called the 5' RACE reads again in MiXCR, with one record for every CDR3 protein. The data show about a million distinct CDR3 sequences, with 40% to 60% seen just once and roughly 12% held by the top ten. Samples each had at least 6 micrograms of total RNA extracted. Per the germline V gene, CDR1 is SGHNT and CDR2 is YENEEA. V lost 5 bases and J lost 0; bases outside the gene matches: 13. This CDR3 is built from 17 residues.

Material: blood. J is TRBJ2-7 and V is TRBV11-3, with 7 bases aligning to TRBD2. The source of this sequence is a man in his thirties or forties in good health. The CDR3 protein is CASSPRGLGPNSYEQYF. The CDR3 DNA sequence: TGTGCCAGCAGCCCCCGTGGACTAGGGCCGAACTCCTACGAGCAGTACTTC.